These 4 T cell receptor beta chains share one sample of origin, sequenced in a study of Ad26.COV2.S vaccination and SARS-CoV-2 variants. Produced via immunoSEQ multiplex PCR; TCRdb's table is partial and in-frame only. Here the sample spans roughly 680,000 clones, about 90% being singletons. Treatment here: over 15 received Ad26.COV2.S at low or high dose, single or two shots; 5 received placebo; per-sample allocation not given. The samples were gathered on day 63 after the first injection of vaccine or placebo. Sample: peripheral blood, taken in a trial of Ad26.COV2.S vaccine versus placebo. These receptors were collected from a person aged 18-65 years who received the Ad26.COV2.S COVID-19 vaccine or a placebo.

This chain links TRBV6-1 with TRBJ2-6; D uncertain. This CDR3 is built from 15 residues. Germline CDR1 is MNHNS and CDR2 is SASEGT. Between the trimmed V and J ends, which lost 0 bases and 2 bases, there was a span of 5 bases. The CDR3 loop is CASSEAEAGANVLTF. CDR3 in DNA: TGTGCCAGCAGTGAAGCAGAAGCTGGGGCCAACGTCCTGACTTTC.

This clone has only one observation. The chain carries TRBV27 and TRBJ1-5; D is undetermined. Per germline, CDR1 MNHEY and CDR2 SMNVEV (reference sequence). The CDR3 spans 15 residues. V was clipped by 2 bases and J by 1 base, with 9 bases between them. The CDR3 DNA follows: TGTGCCAGCAGTTTAGGTAGGTGGAGCAATCAGCCCCAGCATTTT. The encoded protein is CASSLGRWSNQPQHF.

This chain connects TRBV14 to TRBJ1-2, with TRBD1 matching over 7 bases. Germline-derived CDR1 and CDR2 are SGHDN and FVKESK. The CDR3 is 13 residues long. The V segment lost 4 bases and the J segment 6 bases; nucleotides outside the gene matches: 5. The CDR3 sequence: CASSPYRGHGYTF. CDR3 sequence (DNA): TGTGCCAGCAGCCCCTACAGGGGTCATGGCTACACCTTC.

About this clone: Other DNA sequences within the sample encode an identical CDR3. The chain joins TRBV7-9 to TRBJ2-6; D not resolved. Trimming took 1 base from V and 0 from J, leaving 4 bases between them. Germline values: CDR1 SEHNR, CDR2 FQNEAQ (reference sequence). The CDR3 length is 15 residues. The CDR3 DNA reads as TGTGCCAGCAGCTTAGGGTCCTCTGGGGCCAACGTCCTGACTTTC. Amino acid sequence: CASSLGSSGANVLTF.